This is a list of T cell receptor beta chains from one sample in a study of T cell responses to AZD1222 COVID-19 vaccine. Generated by immunoSEQ multiplex PCR, the TCRdb table keeps only in-frame clones and is missing some. Of over 120,000 clones detected, approximately 91% appear once; the ten largest clones hold roughly 5.2%. The input for sequencing was peripheral blood, taken 28 days after the second dose of the MenACWY control vaccine. The receptors were gathered from an adult who received the MenACWY meningococcal vaccine as a control. Both conserved end residues are part of each CDR3. A D gene is named only where the DNA matches it firmly. Part of the rows lack a size; the others show once, few, many or a class for expanded clones.

v_gene,abundance,d_gene,j_gene,CDR3nt,CDR3aa
TRBV5-1,-,-,TRBJ2-5,TGCGCCAGCAGCCCCCCCGTAGAGGGCCAAGAGACCCAGTACTTC,CASSPPVEGQETQYF
TRBV11-3,once,-,TRBJ2-7,TGTGCCAGCAGCTTAAGGGGTTTCTCCTACGAGCAGTACTTC,CASSLRGFSYEQYF
TRBV30,-,-,TRBJ1-1,TGTGCCTGGAGTGTAGGCCAGGCGGCTTCTGAAGCTTTCTTT,CAWSVGQAASEAFF
TRBV3-1/TRBV3-2,-,TRBD1,TRBJ1-6,TGTGCCAGCAGCCACGCGGGACAGGTCCTTTCACCCCTCCACTTT,CASSHAGQVLSPLHF
TRBV5-1,-,TRBD1,TRBJ1-2,TGCGCCAGTGGGCCGTGGGACAGCTATGGCTACACCTTC,CASGPWDSYGYTF
TRBV19,-,-,TRBJ1-2,TGTGCCAGTAGTGCCTTGAGAGAAGCTAACTATGGCTACACCTTC,CASSALREANYGYTF
TRBV19,few,TRBD2,TRBJ2-4,TGTGCCAGTAGTGTACTAGCGGGGGGACGAGCCAAAAACATTCAGTACTTC,CASSVLAGGRAKNIQYF
TRBV2,-,-,TRBJ2-3,TGTGCCAGCAGTGCTTTCTGGACTAGCACAGATACGCAGTATTTT,CASSAFWTSTDTQYF
TRBV30,few,-,TRBJ1-4,TGTGCCTGGAGGCCCGGGAGAGGTGAAAAACTGTTTTTT,CAWRPGRGEKLFF
TRBV6-5,-,-,TRBJ1-6,TGTGCCAGCAGTTATCGGGGGGTGAAGGATTCACCCCTCCACTTT,CASSYRGVKDSPLHF
TRBV7-9,-,-,TRBJ1-1,TGTGCCAGCAGCCCCAAGGACCGGTTGGGCGCTGAAGCTTTCTTT,CASSPKDRLGAEAFF
TRBV2,-,TRBD2,TRBJ2-3,TGTGCCAGCTGCGCCGGGAGACTAGCGGGGGCCACAGATACGCAGTATTTT,CASCAGRLAGATDTQYF
TRBV18,-,-,TRBJ2-7,TGTGCCAGCTCACCACAAATTGACGAGCAGTACTTC,CASSPQIDEQYF
TRBV7-9,-,-,TRBJ1-2,TGTGCCAGCAGCTTAGCCCGGTCCCTGGGCTATGGCTACACCTTC,CASSLARSLGYGYTF
TRBV12-3/TRBV12-4,-,-,TRBJ1-1,TGTGCCAGCAGTCCGGTGAACACTGAAGCTTTCTTT,CASSPVNTEAFF
TRBV7-9,-,TRBD1,TRBJ2-7,TGTGCCAGCAGCGTTCGACAGGGGGTTAGTCTTAACGAGCAGTACTTC,CASSVRQGVSLNEQYF
TRBV6-5,-,-,TRBJ2-5,TGTGCCAGCAGTTACTCGGTCGGGGGTAGTGAGACCCAGTACTTC,CASSYSVGGSETQYF
TRBV30,-,-,TRBJ2-7,TGTGCCTGGAGCGGTTTTACCTACGAGCAGTACTTC,CAWSGFTYEQYF
TRBV18,-,-,TRBJ2-2,TGTGCCAGCTCACCACCATGGCACACCGGGGAGCTGTTTTTT,CASSPPWHTGELFF
TRBV7-9,-,-,TRBJ1-2,TGTGCCAGCAGCCCCGAGAACTATGGCTACACCTTC,CASSPENYGYTF
TRBV27,-,TRBD2,TRBJ2-7,TGTGCCAGCAGGTTAAACCTGGGTAGCGGGGCGTCCTACGAGCAGTACTTC,CASRLNLGSGASYEQYF
TRBV7-2,-,-,TRBJ1-1,TGTGCCAGCAGCTTAGTATTGGGGGCGGACACTGAAGCTTTCTTT,CASSLVLGADTEAFF
TRBV29-1,-,-,TRBJ1-2,TGCAGCGTTCAAGCAGGGATTCTTAACTATGGCTACACCTTC,CSVQAGILNYGYTF
TRBV28,-,TRBD1,TRBJ1-5,TGTGCCAGCAGCCAGGACAGGGGAAGGGGTCAGCCCCAGCATTTT,CASSQDRGRGQPQHF
TRBV6-6,-,TRBD1,TRBJ2-7,TGTGCCAGCAGACCCCGGGACAGGGTGGCCGAGCAGTACTTC,CASRPRDRVAEQYF
TRBV3-1/TRBV3-2,-,-,TRBJ1-1,TGTGCCAGCAGCCTGACTGAGTACACTGAAGCTTTCTTT,CASSLTEYTEAFF
TRBV9,-,-,TRBJ1-2,TGTGCCAGCAGCGTAGGCGTCAGGGCTAACTATGGCTACACCTTC,CASSVGVRANYGYTF
TRBV7-2,-,-,TRBJ1-1,TGTGCCAGCAGCCCTTATTTCCGGGGGGTCTCTGAAGCTTTCTTT,CASSPYFRGVSEAFF
TRBV10-3,-,TRBD2,TRBJ2-1,TGTGCCATCAGTGAGGGAGGGAGCGGGAGCGCTCCCTACAATGAGCAGTTCTTC,CAISEGGSGSAPYNEQFF
TRBV28,-,-,TRBJ2-7,TGTGCCAGCGGGACACGGACCTACGAGCAGTACTTC,CASGTRTYEQYF
TRBV11-3,-,-,TRBJ2-4,TGTGCCAGCAGCTTAGGCAGGGTGGCCAAAAACATTCAGTACTTC,CASSLGRVAKNIQYF
TRBV27,-,TRBD2,TRBJ2-3,TGTGCCAGCAGTTTATCGTCTGTGACTAGCGGGCCAACAGATACGCAGTATTTT,CASSLSSVTSGPTDTQYF
TRBV7-2,once,-,TRBJ1-2,TGTGCCAGCAGCCCGCAACAGGGCCAAGGCTACACCTTC,CASSPQQGQGYTF
TRBV9,-,-,TRBJ2-7,TGTGCCAGCAGTGACCAGGGGAAGCAGTACTTC,CASSDQGKQYF
TRBV25-1,-,-,TRBJ1-2,TGTGCCAGCAGTGAAAGGAAACAGGGAGGTGGCTACACCTTC,CASSERKQGGGYTF
TRBV19,-,-,TRBJ1-2,TGTGCCAGTAGTATGGTGAGGCCCTTAGGGTATGGCTACACCTTC,CASSMVRPLGYGYTF
TRBV6-5,-,-,TRBJ1-4,TGTGCCAGCAGGCTAGGGGGAAAGGGGGATGAAAAACTGTTTTTT,CASRLGGKGDEKLFF
TRBV18,once,-,TRBJ1-1,TGTGCCAGCTCACCACGACGGGATGAAGCTTTCTTT,CASSPRRDEAFF
TRBV13,few,-,TRBJ1-3,TGTGCCAGCAGTCGTGCGGGACCTGGAAACACCATATATTTT,CASSRAGPGNTIYF
TRBV5-4,once,TRBD1,TRBJ1-2,TGTGCCAGCACCTTACAGGGGTACTATGGCTACACCTTC,CASTLQGYYGYTF
TRBV18,-,-,TRBJ1-6,TGTGCCAGCTCACCGGGGGCCTCCGATAATTCACCCCTCCACTTT,CASSPGASDNSPLHF
TRBV11-3,-,-,TRBJ1-1,TGTGCCAGCAGCTTAGGTCCAGCTAACACTGAAGCTTTCTTT,CASSLGPANTEAFF
TRBV28,-,-,TRBJ2-7,TGTGCCAGCAGGGGGGAGAAGGGGGAGCAGTACTTC,CASRGEKGEQYF
TRBV4-1,-,TRBD1,TRBJ2-1,TGCGCCAGCACTTCACCCGGGACAGGGGAAGCTGAGCAGTTCTTC,CASTSPGTGEAEQFF